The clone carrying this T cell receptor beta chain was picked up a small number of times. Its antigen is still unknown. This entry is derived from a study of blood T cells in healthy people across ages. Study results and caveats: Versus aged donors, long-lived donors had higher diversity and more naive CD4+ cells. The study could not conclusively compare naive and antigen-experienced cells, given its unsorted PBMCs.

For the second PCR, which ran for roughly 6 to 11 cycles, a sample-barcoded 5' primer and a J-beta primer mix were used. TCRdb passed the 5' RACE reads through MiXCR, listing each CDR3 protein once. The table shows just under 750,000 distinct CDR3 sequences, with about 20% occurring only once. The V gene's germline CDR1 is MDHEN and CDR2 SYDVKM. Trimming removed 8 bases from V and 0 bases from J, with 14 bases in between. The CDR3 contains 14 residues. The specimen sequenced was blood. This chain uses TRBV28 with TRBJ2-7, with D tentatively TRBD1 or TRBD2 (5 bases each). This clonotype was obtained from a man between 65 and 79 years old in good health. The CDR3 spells CASDQAGSSYEQYF. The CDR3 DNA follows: TGTGCCAGCGACCAGGCAGGGAGCTCCTACGAGCAGTACTTC.